These T cell receptor beta chains were read from a single sample in a study of blood T cell repertoires in COVID-19. Sequenced by immunoSEQ multiplex PCR; TCRdb stores in-frame clones only, minus some. The sample has roughly 170,000 clones; about 80% are singletons. What was sequenced was peripheral blood. The receptors originated from a woman in her seventies with acute or convalescent COVID-19. Each CDR3 is given with its conserved first and last residue. A D gene is named only where the DNA matches it firmly. Not every row has a clone size; where given, it reads once, few, many or a size class.

.,.,TRBJ2-3,13,TRBV5-6,TGTGCCAGCAAGCGACAGAGCACAGATACGCAGTATTTT,CASKRQSTDTQYF
TRBD2,few,TRBJ2-1,14,TRBV9,TGTGCCAGCAGCGAGACTAGCGGGTCCCGTGAGCAGTTCTTC,CASSETSGSREQFF
.,.,TRBJ2-6,16,TRBV19,TGTGCCAGTACCCGACAGGATTCGGATGGGGCCAACGTCCTGACTTTC,CASTRQDSDGANVLTF
TRBD1,.,TRBJ1-1,16,TRBV6-1,TGTGCCAGCAGTGGGGACAGGGGTTATCGGAACACTGAAGCTTTCTTT,CASSGDRGYRNTEAFF
.,.,TRBJ2-3,14,TRBV2,TGTGCCCCCTGGGCGGGATGGAGCACAGATACGCAGTATTTT,CAPWAGWSTDTQYF
TRBD1,.,TRBJ2-1,13,TRBV29-1,TGCAGCGTTGAAGACGACAGGGATAATGAGCAGTTCTTC,CSVEDDRDNEQFF
.,.,TRBJ1-5,15,TRBV5-1,TGCGCCAGCAGCTTGGGACTGAGTAGCAATCAGCCCCAGCATTTT,CASSLGLSSNQPQHF
TRBD1,.,TRBJ1-6,15,TRBV30,TGTGCCTGGAGTGTCTCGGGACAGGGGAATTCACCCCTCCACTTT,CAWSVSGQGNSPLHF
.,.,TRBJ1-3,19,TRBV10-3,TGTGCCATCAGTGTGAAGGGGCACGAATCGCCGGACTCTGGAAACACCATATATTTT,CAISVKGHESPDSGNTIYF
TRBD2,.,TRBJ2-1,15,TRBV10-1,TGCGCCAGCAGCCGGATGGCGGGAGCCCTCAATGAGCAGTTCTTC,CASSRMAGALNEQFF
TRBD1,few,TRBJ2-2,14,TRBV6-4,TGTGCCAGCGGCGGGACAGGGAACACCGGGGAGCTGTTTTTT,CASGGTGNTGELFF
.,few,TRBJ1-3,16,TRBV11-2,TGTGCCAGCACCCCCATCCGGGGGGCCTCTGGAAACACCATATATTTT,CASTPIRGASGNTIYF
.,many,TRBJ1-2,13,TRBV7-9,TGTGCCAGCAGCTTCTCCTCCCTAGTTGGCTACACCTTC,CASSFSSLVGYTF
TRBD2,.,TRBJ2-1,14,TRBV6-5,TGTGCCAGCAGGAATAGCGGGGGATACAATGAGCAGTTCTTC,CASRNSGGYNEQFF
.,few,TRBJ1-2,13,TRBV7-8,TGTGCCAGCAGCCCACCCGGGACAACCAAGGGCACCTTC,CASSPPGTTKGTF
TRBD2,.,TRBJ2-1,15,TRBV5-1,TGCGCCAGCAGCTTAGGCGGGAGCCCTTACAATGAGCAGTTCTTC,CASSLGGSPYNEQFF
.,.,TRBJ2-7,13,TRBV7-9,TGTGCCACTGAGGTGACCGCTGCTTGGGAGCAGTACTTC,CATEVTAAWEQYF
TRBD1,.,TRBJ2-5,16,TRBV29-1,TGCAGCGTGCTCCCAAGGGACAGGGGGCTAGTAGAGACCCAGTACTTC,CSVLPRDRGLVETQYF
TRBD2,.,TRBJ2-1,15,TRBV5-8,TGTGCCAGCAGCGCTAGACTAGCGGAGTACAATGAGCAGTTCTTC,CASSARLAEYNEQFF
.,few,TRBJ1-2,11,TRBV20-1,TGCAGTGCCAGGACAGTGGTGAGCTACACCTTC,CSARTVVSYTF
.,.,TRBJ1-6,11,TRBV5-6,TGTGCCAGCAGCTTCGGGGAATCCCTCCACTTT,CASSFGESLHF
.,.,TRBJ1-4,14,TRBV7-2,TGTGCCAGCAGCTTCGGGGGATCTAATGAAAAACTGTTTTTT,CASSFGGSNEKLFF
TRBD2,.,TRBJ2-7,14,TRBV15,TGTGCCACCAGGTCACTAGCGGGAGTTGGTGAGCAGTACTTC,CATRSLAGVGEQYF
.,few,TRBJ1-6,13,TRBV6-6,TGTGCCAGCAGCACAGGGAGTAATTCACCCCTCCACTTT,CASSTGSNSPLHF
TRBD2,.,TRBJ2-3,19,TRBV19,TGTGCCAGTAGTATAACGGGACTAGCGGGAGGTCAAAACACAGATACGCAGTATTTT,CASSITGLAGGQNTDTQYF
.,.,TRBJ1-6,13,TRBV3-1/TRBV3-2,TGTGCCAGCAGCCAAGGGGGCAATTCACCCCTCCACTTT,CASSQGGNSPLHF
.,once,TRBJ2-1,15,TRBV4-1,TGCGCCAGCAGCCAAGATCAGGTTGTGACTAGGAGCAAGTTCTTC,CASSQDQVVTRSKFF
.,.,TRBJ1-1,16,TRBV3-1/TRBV3-2,TGTGCCAGCAGCCAAGATTGGGCCAGCACAAACACTGAAGCTTTCTTT,CASSQDWASTNTEAFF
.,.,TRBJ2-2,14,TRBV19,TGTGCCAGTAGTAAGGGGACAAACACCGGGGAGCTGTTTTTT,CASSKGTNTGELFF
TRBD2,.,TRBJ2-1,14,TRBV7-2,TGTGCCAGCAGCTTAGGGACTAGCGGGAGTGAGCAGTTCTTC,CASSLGTSGSEQFF
.,.,TRBJ2-1,15,TRBV3-1/TRBV3-2,TGTGCCAGCAGCCAAGATCAAGCAGCCGTCGGGGAGCAGTTCTTC,CASSQDQAAVGEQFF
.,.,TRBJ2-1,15,TRBV30,TGTGCCTGGAGCCTACTGGCGGGATCCTACAATGAGCAGTTCTTC,CAWSLLAGSYNEQFF
.,.,TRBJ1-1,16,TRBV9,TGTGCCAGCAGCGTATCTTTGGGACAAGAAGGCACTGAAGCTTTCTTT,CASSVSLGQEGTEAFF
TRBD1,once,TRBJ2-6,19,TRBV7-8,TGTGCCAGCAGCTCCAACAGGGGGAATTGGTACTCTGGGGCCAACGTCCTGACTTTC,CASSSNRGNWYSGANVLTF
TRBD1,.,TRBJ2-1,13,TRBV11-2,TGTGCCAGCAGCTTAGGAAGGGGGCAGGAGCAGTTCTTC,CASSLGRGQEQFF
TRBD2,.,TRBJ2-7,16,TRBV11-2,TGTGCCAGCAGCTTAGTCGCAGGGAGCGGGGCCTACGAGCAGTACTTC,CASSLVAGSGAYEQYF
TRBD2,.,TRBJ2-1,17,TRBV4-1,TGCGCCAGCAGCCAAAACATAGCGGGAGTTAACTCGGGGGAGCAGTTCTTC,CASSQNIAGVNSGEQFF
TRBD2,.,TRBJ2-3,14,TRBV29-1,TGCAGCGTGACACTAGCGGGGGGGGCAGATACGCAGTATTTT,CSVTLAGGADTQYF
TRBD1,.,TRBJ1-1,14,TRBV3-1/TRBV3-2,TGTGCCAGCAGCCAAGGTTCGACAGGGTGGAAAGCTTTCTTT,CASSQGSTGWKAFF
.,.,TRBJ1-3,15,TRBV5-1,TGCGCCAGCAGCTATTCGGACAGCGGGACCGACACCATATATTTT,CASSYSDSGTDTIYF
.,.,TRBJ2-7,14,TRBV19,TGTGCCAGTAGCCTTGCTAGCGTATCCTACGAGCAGTACTTC,CASSLASVSYEQYF
.,.,TRBJ1-5,15,TRBV5-5,TGTGCCAGCAGCTTGGAACGCGCGGGTCGGCAGCCCCAGCATTTT,CASSLERAGRQPQHF
TRBD2,.,TRBJ2-5,15,TRBV24-1,TGTGCCACCAGTGGATCAAGCGGGAGGGGGGAGACCCAGTACTTC,CATSGSSGRGETQYF
.,.,TRBJ2-1,15,TRBV7-2,TGTGCCAGCAGCTTAGGTGAGGCCGGCTACAATGAGCAGTTCTTC,CASSLGEAGYNEQFF
TRBD2,.,TRBJ2-7,14,TRBV7-3,TGTGCCAGCAGCTTAGGTGCTAGCGGTTACGAGCAGTACTTC,CASSLGASGYEQYF
TRBD1,.,TRBJ2-2,15,TRBV5-4,TGTGCCAGCAGCTGGACGACAGGGAATCCCGGGGAGCTGTTTTTT,CASSWTTGNPGELFF
TRBD1,few,TRBJ1-4,12,TRBV2,TGTGCCAGCAGCACAACAGGGGGCATACTGTTTTTT,CASSTTGGILFF
.,once,TRBJ2-2,15,TRBV3-1/TRBV3-2,TGTGCCAGCAGCCTCCGGGGTCGAGGCACCGGGGAGCTGTTTTTT,CASSLRGRGTGELFF
.,once,TRBJ2-1,16,TRBV6-6,TGTGCCAGCAGTTACTCGAAGCAATTCGCCTACAATGAGCAGTTCTTC,CASSYSKQFAYNEQFF
TRBD2,.,TRBJ2-1,15,TRBV14,TGTGCCAGCAGCCATTGGGGACTAGTATCCAATGAGCAGTTCTTC,CASSHWGLVSNEQFF
TRBD1,.,TRBJ1-1,12,TRBV29-1,TGCAGCGTTGAGCAGGGGGCTACTGAAGCTTTCTTT,CSVEQGATEAFF